This T cell receptor (beta chain) was observed in a study of blood T cell repertoires in COVID-19. Clones were read by immunoSEQ multiplex PCR, and TCRdb kept only the in-frame ones, dropping some. Of tens of thousands of clones in the sample, 80% are singletons; the top ten hold roughly 12%. This CDR3 is 14 amino acids long. V dropped 3 bases and J dropped 4 bases, with 11 bases sitting between them. Germline CDR1 reads MNHEY; CDR2 reads SMNVEV (reference sequence). This clonotype was sampled from a human donor in a cohort sampled during active COVID-19. Material for sequencing was peripheral blood. The chain joins TRBV27 to TRBJ2-3; D might be TRBD1 (6 bases). Here the CDR3 reads CASSFGQWSDTQYF. CDR3 DNA: TGTGCCAGCAGTTTTGGACAGTGGTCAGATACGCAGTATTTT.